The rows below give T cell receptor beta chains drawn from one sample of a study of blood T cell repertoires in COVID-19. Clones were read by immunoSEQ multiplex PCR, and TCRdb kept only the in-frame ones, dropping some. The sample consists of around 97,000 clones, about 89% of them appearing once. The sequenced material came from peripheral blood. Receptors were obtained from a woman aged 60-70 years with acute or convalescent COVID-19. The CDR3 runs from the conserved cysteine through the conserved F or W. A D gene is named only where the DNA matches it firmly. Clone size is not always given. Where it is, it says once, few, many or a class for expanded clones.

abundance | d_gene | j_gene | len | v_gene | CDR3aa | CDR3nt
- | - | TRBJ1-2 | 16 | TRBV11-2 | CASSRLSAGVNYGYTF | TGTGCCAGCAGCCGACTTTCGGCGGGGGTTAACTATGGCTACACCTTC
- | TRBD1 | TRBJ2-3 | 15 | TRBV9 | CASSVFGTGTDTQYF | TGTGCCAGCAGCGTCTTCGGGACAGGGACAGATACGCAGTATTTT
- | - | TRBJ1-2 | 12 | TRBV19 | CASTPEGYGYTF | TGTGCCAGTACCCCGGAGGGCTATGGCTACACCTTC
- | TRBD1 | TRBJ1-5 | 15 | TRBV19 | CATHPGTGGRQPQHF | TGTGCCACCCACCCCGGGACAGGGGGCAGGCAGCCCCAGCATTTT
- | - | TRBJ2-1 | 15 | TRBV7-3 | CASSLTGDPHNEQFF | TGTGCCAGCAGCTTAACAGGAGACCCTCACAATGAGCAGTTCTTC
once | - | TRBJ2-7 | 12 | TRBV7-9 | CASSPQPGEQYF | TGTGCCAGCAGCCCCCAGCCCGGGGAACAGTACTTC
- | - | TRBJ1-4 | 14 | TRBV11-3 | CASSLRGGNEKLFF | TGTGCCAGCAGCTTACGCGGGGGCAATGAAAAACTGTTTTTT
- | - | TRBJ1-1 | 12 | TRBV14 | CASSPTNTEAFF | TGTGCCAGCAGCCCTACCAACACTGAAGCTTTCTTT
- | TRBD2 | TRBJ2-1 | 15 | TRBV2 | CASSEKASGRREQFF | TGTGCCAGCAGTGAGAAGGCTAGCGGGAGGCGTGAGCAGTTCTTC
- | TRBD2 | TRBJ2-1 | 18 | TRBV3-1/TRBV3-2 | CASSQGRGTSGAYNEQFF | TGTGCCAGCAGCCAAGGCAGAGGAACTAGCGGAGCCTACAATGAGCAGTTCTTC